The 15 T cell receptor beta chains reported below all come from one sample, sequenced in a study of CD8 T cells in ankylosing spondylitis. TCRdb ran MiXCR on the 5' RACE reads and lists one entry per CDR3 protein. The table lists 150,000 to 250,000 distinct CDR3 sequences, roughly 13% of them singletons. Sequences were obtained from blood, either unsorted or a sorted T cell fraction (not recorded which). These receptors were obtained from a male donor with ankylosing spondylitis or in good health (not recorded which).

In this sample, this clonotype turned up a few times. This sequence joins TRBV7-9 and TRBJ1-1; no clear D. This CDR3 is 12 amino acids long. Germline V gene lookup returns CDR1 SEHNR and CDR2 FQNEAQ (reference sequence). Trimming removed 4 bases at V and 4 bases at J, with 7 bases between. In DNA, the CDR3 is TGTGCCAGCAGCTCGGTGGGCACTGAAGCTTTCTTT. Protein product: CASSSVGTEAFF.

In its sample, this clonotype was seen a few times. This chain links TRBV20-1 with TRBJ2-1; TRBD2 matches 11 bases. Germline CDR1 reads DFQATT; CDR2 reads SNEGSKA (reference sequence). The CDR3 totals 16 residues. Trimming at V came to 1 base and at J to 3 bases, leaving 5 bases not matched to a gene. The CDR3 DNA is TGCAGTGCTAGAGTTTTGACTAGCGGGGACTACAATGAGCAGTTCTTC. Translated: CSARVLTSGDYNEQFF.

This clonotype was observed a handful of times. The CDR3 spells CASSPGQGGNTEAFF. The DNA for the CDR3 is TGTGCCAGCAGCCCGGGACAGGGAGGGAACACTGAAGCTTTCTTT. V is TRBV7-9 and J is TRBJ1-1; TRBD1 aligns across 9 bases. The CDR3 is made up of 15 amino acids. CDR1 and CDR2 (germline): SEHNR, FQNEAQ (reference sequence). V shed 5 bases, J shed 1 base, and the junction held 5 bases outside the gene matches.

This rearrangement joins TRBV11-2 to TRBJ2-5; D tentatively reads TRBD1 or TRBD2 (5 bases each). Trimming pared 0 bases from V and 5 bases from J, leaving 10 bases between. Germline assignment: CDR1 SGHAT and CDR2 FQNNGV. The CDR3 length is 14 residues. In DNA, the CDR3 is TGTGCCAGCAGCTTAGACCCCGGGACGGAGACCCAGTACTTC. It translates to CASSLDPGTETQYF.

This clonotype has just a few counts. The rearrangement links TRBV7-9 to TRBJ2-3; D is uncertain. CDR1 SEHNR and CDR2 FQNEAQ come from the germline V gene (reference sequence). This CDR3 is built from 12 residues. The V and J ends lost 3 bases and 5 bases respectively, with 6 bases between them. The CDR3 DNA is TGTGCCAGCAGCTTTTTCGGAGATACGCAGTATTTT. Its translation is CASSFFGDTQYF. The full variable domain, its missing parts supplied by reference TRBV7-9 and TRBJ2-3, is DTGVSQNPRHKITKRGQNVTFRCDPISEHNRLYWYRQTLGQGPEFLTYFQNEAQLEKSRLLSDRFSAERPKGSFSTLEIQRTEQGDSAMYLCASSFFGDTQYFGPGTRLTVL.

This clonotype was counted only a few times. V usage is TRBV7-9 and J usage is TRBJ1-4, with D possibly TRBD1 on 5 matching bases. This CDR3 comprises 14 residues. From germline, CDR1 is SEHNR and CDR2 FQNEAQ (reference sequence). Trimming cost V 7 bases and J 1 base, with 10 bases left between them. DNA for the CDR3: TGTGCCAGCACCCTGGGGGGAACTAATGAAAAACTGTTTTTT. Amino acid sequence: CASTLGGTNEKLFF.

The V call is TRBV30, the J call TRBJ1-4; D might be TRBD1 (6 bases). With 4 bases removed from V and 6 bases from J, the gap between germline ends came to 9 bases. From germline, CDR1 is GTSNPN and CDR2 SVGIG (reference sequence). The CDR3 consists of 12 residues. The chain's CDR3 is CAWMDSDEKLFF. CDR3 in DNA: TGTGCCTGGATGGACAGCGATGAAAAACTGTTTTTT.

This clonotype was seen a few times. This sequence joins TRBV6-1 and TRBJ2-2, with a possible D match to TRBD2 (5 bases). V lost 6 bases and J lost 1, with 9 bases in between. Germline V gene sequence: CDR1 MNHNS, CDR2 SASEGT. This CDR3 spans 14 amino acids. The CDR3 sequence is CASSPDLNTGELFF. The CDR3 DNA follows: TGTGCCAGCAGCCCGGACTTGAACACCGGGGAGCTGTTTTTT.

In this sample, this clonotype turned up a few times. The chain couples TRBV15 to TRBJ2-1; D could derive from TRBD1 or TRBD2 (5 bases each). Germline CDR1 is LNHNV and CDR2 is YYDKDF (reference sequence). This CDR3 spans 14 amino acids. V was shortened by 5 bases and J by 0 bases, with 8 bases between the two germline ends. The CDR3 loop is CATSGGVSYNEQFF. The CDR3 DNA is TGTGCCACCAGCGGGGGAGTCTCCTACAATGAGCAGTTCTTC.

The rearrangement links TRBV9 to TRBJ2-2, with 13 bases fitting TRBD2. V lost 8 bases, J lost 7 bases, and 8 bases stayed unmatched. The length of the CDR3 is 15 residues. Germline V gene data show CDR1 as SGDLS and CDR2 as YYNGEE. The CDR3 protein is CASARLAGGIGELFF. The CDR3 DNA reads as TGTGCCAGTGCCCGACTAGCGGGAGGAATCGGGGAGCTGTTTTTT. The whole variable domain, filled in from reference TRBV9 and TRBJ2-2, reads DSGVTQTPKHLITATGQRVTLRCSPRSGDLSVYWYQQSLDQGLQFLIQYYNGEERAKGNILERFSAQQFPDLHSELNLSSLELGDSALYFCASARLAGGIGELFFGEGSRLTVL.

This clonotype turned up a few times. The rearrangement joins TRBV12-3 or TRBV12-4 to TRBJ2-3, with a possible D match to TRBD1 (5 bases). V lost 6 bases to trimming and J lost 2 bases, with 15 bases between them. This CDR3 is 15 amino acids long. Written as DNA, the CDR3 is TGTGCCAGCAGCAGACAGCCCCGACCCACAGATACGCAGTATTTT. Amino acids: CASSRQPRPTDTQYF.

As DNA, the CDR3 is TGTGCCAGCAGCCCAGAAAATATAGGGGCTGCCTATAATTCACCCCTCCACTTT. Its translation is CASSPENIGAAYNSPLHF. The V call is TRBV7-8, the J call TRBJ1-6; TRBD1 is a possible D gene (5 bases). Trimming took off 5 bases at V and 2 bases at J, with 19 bases between the two ends. The CDR3 runs 18 residues. Germline values: CDR1 SGHVS, CDR2 FQNEAQ.

This clonotype was seen only a few times. This chain joins TRBV27 and TRBJ2-1; 8 bases line up with TRBD2. Unmatched junction bases numbered 2, after V lost 4 bases and J lost 0 bases. Germline loops: CDR1 MNHEY, CDR2 SMNVEV (reference sequence). The CDR3 has 15 amino acids. The CDR3 nucleotides read TGTGCCAGCAGTTACGGGACTAGCTCCTACAATGAGCAGTTCTTC. It is translated as CASSYGTSSYNEQFF.

This chain uses TRBV10-3 with TRBJ2-3; the D gene is possibly TRBD1 (6 bases). The germline V gene has CDR1 ENHRY and CDR2 SYGVKD. The CDR3 loop spans 14 amino acids. Trimming pared 3 bases from V and 3 bases from J, leaving 10 bases between. The DNA for the CDR3 is TGTGCCATCAGTGATGGGGGCGTGACAGATACGCAGTATTTT. It encodes CAISDGGVTDTQYF.

The gene calls are TRBV2 and TRBJ2-5, with a tentative D call TRBD2 (6 bases). CDR3 length equals 12 residues. Germline lookup yields CDR1 SNHLY and CDR2 FYNNEI. With 7 bases removed from V and 2 bases from J, the gap between germline ends came to 8 bases. DNA for the CDR3: TGTGCCAGCATTGGGGGGCAAGAGACCCAGTACTTC. Translating gives CASIGGQETQYF.